These 20 T cell receptor beta chains originate from one sample sequenced in a study of regulatory T cells in long-lasting Graves disease. Construction of the TCR beta libraries employed iRepertoire HTBI primers in conjunction with Arm-PCR of CDR3 regions. Each CDR3 protein gets one entry after TCRdb re-called the multiplex PCR reads with MiXCR. The table shows about 290,000 distinct CDR3 sequences, with more than 20% occurring only once. Indicated time point: persistent/refractory GD, antithyroid drugs over 5 years with positive TRAb. The TCR library was made from RNA extracted from PBMCs. This sample comprised peripheral blood mononuclear cells (PBMCs), obtained when the disease was refractory, from a patient treated with antithyroid drugs. The receptor set was obtained from a female donor with Graves disease.

J is TRBJ2-7 and V is TRBV5-1; tentative D call: TRBD1 (6 bases). The length of the CDR3 is 14 residues. V lost 4 bases and J 0 bases, leaving 11 bases between the germline ends. Germline V CDR1 and CDR2: SGHRS, YFSETQ. CDR3 nucleotide sequence: TGCGCCAGCAGCCACCGGGACATCTCCTACGAGCAGTACTTC. Residues: CASSHRDISYEQYF.

The chain recombines TRBV4-2 with TRBJ2-5; D remains ambiguous. Germline-derived CDR1 and CDR2 are LGHNA and YNFKEQ. V lost 4 bases to trimming and J lost 4 bases, with 10 bases between them. The CDR3 covers 13 residues. CDR3 loop: CASSLYSAETQYF. In nucleotides, the CDR3 is TGTGCCAGCAGCCTATACTCAGCAGAGACCCAGTACTTC.

Concerning this clonotype itself: Its ends do not fully match the called genes, so a read error is possible. This rearrangement joins TRBV2 to TRBJ2-4; 8 bases line up with TRBD2. This CDR3 comprises 14 residues. Germline V gives CDR1 SNHLY, CDR2 FYNNEI. The CDR3 sequence: CTSVPSGPFNEQLF. For the CDR3, the DNA is TGTACCAGCGTTCCTAGCGGGCCATTCAATGAGCAGCTCTTC.

Concerning this clonotype: At one end, the junction sequence differs from germline, possibly due to a read error. The DNA for the CDR3 is TGTGCCACCAGTTCCGACATCTCTGGGGCCAACGTCCTGACTTTC. Translating it yields CATSSDISGANVLTF. The V and J genes are TRBV10-3 and TRBJ2-6, with D hard to call. CDR1 and CDR2 (germline): ENHRY, SYGVKD. This CDR3 is built from 15 residues.

This clonotype showed up just a few times. The rearrangement joins TRBV7-3 to TRBJ2-2, with 8 bases lining up with TRBD1. CDR1 and CDR2 from the germline V gene are SGHTA and FQGTGA. This CDR3 is built from 13 residues. V was clipped by 4 bases and J by 6 bases; unmatched bases: 1. CDR3 region: CASSWTGPGELFF. The CDR3 coding sequence is TGTGCCAGCAGCTGGACAGGGCCCGGGGAGCTGTTTTTT.

The sample holds one count of this clonotype. The chain recombines TRBV28 with TRBJ2-5; 15 bases match TRBD2. V lost 4 bases and J lost 4; bases outside the gene matches: 13. Germline lookup yields CDR1 MDHEN and CDR2 SYDVKM. The CDR3 runs 19 residues. The CDR3 is CASSSTPGLAGGGAETQYF. The DNA of the CDR3 is TGTGCCAGCAGTTCTACTCCCGGACTAGCGGGGGGGGGGGCAGAGACCCAGTACTTC.

V and J are TRBV11-2 and TRBJ2-7; 10 nucleotides align to TRBD1. Per the germline V gene, CDR1 is SGHAT and CDR2 is FQNNGV. V shed 7 bases and J 0 bases; nucleotides not matched to a gene: 27. The CDR3 has 22 residues. The CDR3 sequence is CASTSADRGLVASGLSSYEQYF. In nucleotides, the CDR3 is TGTGCCAGCACCTCGGCGGACAGGGGGTTAGTGGCTAGCGGCCTTAGCTCCTACGAGCAGTACTTC.

The genes are TRBV5-5 and TRBJ2-2; TRBD1 matches at 8 bases. Losses at the gene ends were 4 bases for V and 6 bases for J; bases not matched to a gene: 5. The CDR3 has 14 residues. Germline CDR1 and CDR2: SGHKS and YYEKEE (reference sequence). The CDR3 coding sequence is TGTGCCAGCAGCACCGACAGGGGAGCCGGGGAGCTGTTTTTT. The encoded protein is CASSTDRGAGELFF.

This clonotype has ten or more counts. The V gene is TRBV12-3 or TRBV12-4, the J gene TRBJ2-7, with 13 bases aligning to TRBD2. V was clipped by 3 bases and J by 7 bases; unmatched bases: 3. This CDR3 region has 14 residues. The CDR3 region is CASSFGLAGVEQYF. The CDR3 DNA is TGTGCCAGCAGTTTTGGACTAGCGGGAGTAGAGCAGTACTTC.

Turning to this clonotype: This likely reflects a read error, since a far larger clone is one base away. The gene calls are TRBV28 and TRBJ2-2; 10 bases agree with TRBD2. The V gene's germline CDR1 is MDHEN and CDR2 SYDVKM. The CDR3 loop spans 20 amino acids. CDR3 DNA: TGTGCCAGCAGTATGAGGGCCTTTTTAGCGGGAGGCCTGGGCACCAGGGAGCTGTTTTTT. Its translation: CASSMRAFLAGGLGTRELFF.

The chain carries TRBV7-2 and TRBJ2-3, with D possibly being TRBD2 (5 bases). The germline V and J ends were trimmed by 1 base and 6 bases, with 11 bases remaining between them. Germline values: CDR1 SGHTA, CDR2 FQGNSA. This CDR3 is built from 14 residues. In DNA form, the CDR3 reads TGTGCCAGCAGCTTAGGAGGGAACACGGATACGCAGTATTTT. The encoded protein is CASSLGGNTDTQYF.

This clonotype has at least ten counts. The gene calls are TRBV28 and TRBJ1-5; tentative D call: TRBD1 (6 bases). CDR3 length equals 14 residues. The V and J ends lost 3 bases and 6 bases respectively, with 12 bases between them. Germline values: CDR1 MDHEN, CDR2 SYDVKM. The CDR3: CASSFSGAGQPQHF. The CDR3 nucleotides are TGTGCCAGCAGTTTTTCGGGGGCAGGTCAGCCCCAGCATTTT. The full variable domain, completed using reference TRBV28 and TRBJ1-5, is DVKVTQSSRYLVKRTGEKVFLECVQDMDHENMFWYRQDPGLGLRLIYFSYDVKMKEKGDIPEGYSVSREKKERFSLILESASTNQTSMYLCASSFSGAGQPQHFGDGTRLSIL.

This clonotype was seen a few times. The chain has TRBV12-3 or TRBV12-4 and TRBJ1-1, with 7 bases aligning to TRBD1. This CDR3 region has 17 residues. V lost 4 bases, J lost 1 base, and 12 bases stayed unmatched. CDR3 sequence reads: CASSSYRGPRKNTEAFF. CDR3 DNA sequence: TGTGCCAGCAGTTCTTACAGGGGTCCTCGGAAGAACACTGAAGCTTTCTTT.

V usage is TRBV4-1 and J usage is TRBJ1-1, with TRBD1 matching 9 bases. Germline CDR1 reads MGHRA; CDR2 reads YSYEKL. The CDR3 loop spans 15 amino acids. The junction had 2 bases not matched to a gene; V was cut back by 1 base and J by 2 bases. CDR3: CASSQGQGVNTEAFF. The CDR3 DNA reads TGCGCCAGCAGCCAAGGACAGGGGGTAAACACTGAAGCTTTCTTT.

The chain uses TRBV11-2 and TRBJ2-3; D gene ambiguous. V shed 5 bases and J shed 0 bases, with 12 bases lying between them. From germline, CDR1 is SGHAT and CDR2 FQNNGV. This CDR3 is built from 15 residues. CDR3 residues: CASSPSGGSTDTQYF. CDR3 in DNA: TGTGCCAGCAGCCCTTCAGGCGGCAGCACAGATACGCAGTATTTT.

The chain carries TRBV4-3 and TRBJ2-7, with D unresolved. With 0 bases removed from V and 5 bases from J, the gap between germline ends came to 11 bases. The CDR3 contains 14 residues. CDR1 is LGHNA and CDR2 is YSLEER in the germline V gene. The CDR3 reads CASSQDASSDEQYF. The CDR3 DNA reads TGCGCCAGCAGCCAAGACGCTAGTTCTGACGAGCAGTACTTC.

This clonotype was found a few times. CDR3: CASSPRGTGLSNEKLFF. CDR3 sequence (DNA): TGTGCCAGCTCACCGCGGGGTACGGGACTGAGTAATGAAAAACTGTTTTTT. The chain recombines TRBV18 with TRBJ1-4, with a possible D match to TRBD1 (5 bases). Germline CDR1 KGHSH, CDR2 LQKENI. Trimming took off 3 bases at V and 4 bases at J, with 18 bases between the two ends. The CDR3 consists of 17 residues.

On this clonotype: In this CDR3 the conserved last residue, phenylalanine or tryptophan, is missing, so a read error is likely. The chain couples TRBV7-2 to TRBJ2-7; TRBD1 or TRBD2 may be the D gene (5 bases each). V dropped 1 base and J dropped 5 bases, with 12 bases sitting between them. CDR3 size: 14 residues. From germline, CDR1 is SGHTA and CDR2 FQGNSA. The CDR3 protein is CASSLGDQRHEQYL. For the CDR3, the DNA is TGTGCCAGCAGCTTAGGGGACCAGCGACACGAGCAGTACTTG.

This clonotype came up many times. This sequence joins TRBV2 and TRBJ2-4, with 8 bases identical to TRBD1. CDR1 and CDR2 from the germline V gene are SNHLY and FYNNEI. V gave up 8 bases and J gave up 0 bases; unmatched junction bases: 15. The CDR3 runs to 18 residues. This CDR3 is CASSDRATVEIAKNIQYF. The DNA for the CDR3 is TGTGCCAGCTCGGACAGGGCGACAGTCGAGATAGCCAAAAACATTCAGTACTTC.

The chain joins TRBV28 to TRBJ2-1; D may be TRBD1 or TRBD2 (6 bases each). The CDR3 runs to 14 residues. Germline V gene data show CDR1 as MDHEN and CDR2 as SYDVKM. The V gene lost 7 bases and the J gene lost 9 bases, with 19 bases spanning the gap. The CDR3 is CASTRGPRGVEQFF. CDR3 coding DNA: TGTGCCAGCACACGGGGCCCGAGGGGGGTTGAGCAGTTCTTC.